The rows below give T cell receptor beta chains drawn from one sample of a study of CD8+CD57+ T cells in acquired aplastic anemia. TCRdb redid the calling of the reads with MiXCR, one entry per CDR3 protein. The sample contains around 250,000 distinct CDR3 sequences, roughly 82% of which appear only once. Specimen: sorted CD4+, CD8+, or CD8+CD57+ T cells (not recorded which) from PBMCs. These receptors were obtained from a human donor with aplastic anemia. CDR3s leave out the opening cysteine and the closing phenylalanine or tryptophan. D genes are given only for firm matches. For some rows the clone size is stated as once, few or many, or as a class when expanded; others skip it.

V gene,D gene,J gene,clone size,CDR3 protein
TRBV7-8,TRBD1,TRBJ2-5,-,ASGEGGTTTQYFY
TRBV7-2,-,TRBJ1-2,-,ASSLTWAGGAGFT
TRBV9,-,TRBJ2-3,many,ASGDAGNIQYF
TRBV9,-,TRBJ2-3,-,ASRPGASDSDD
TRBV9,-,TRBJ1-6,-,ASSVGSAAYNSPLH
TRBV15,-,TRBJ2-7,once,ATSRGSSPYKQY
TRBV12-3/TRBV12-4,-,TRBJ2-4,-,ASSTAGNIQY
TRBV19,-,TRBJ1-1,-,ASIARAGTEAF
TRBV20-1,-,TRBJ2-2,-,SVCSWGRNTGELF
TRBV9,-,TRBJ2-7,-,ASSESVRRAED
TRBV7-6,TRBD2,TRBJ2-6,-,ASTLAGVPAGTDLT
TRBV11-2,-,TRBJ1-2,-,ASSLEATANYGYT
TRBV5-4,-,TRBJ2-6,-,ASSLDTRSGSGANVLT
TRBV6-5,TRBD1,TRBJ2-5,-,ASGQGGQETQY
TRBV7-9,-,TRBJ2-3,-,ASSLAGATETQY
TRBV5-4,-,TRBJ1-1,-,ASSFDSNTEAF
TRBV7-8,-,TRBJ2-1,-,ASSLALGGGYGYQF
TRBV7-9,TRBD1,TRBJ1-6,-,ASSSDRGKGPLH
TRBV5-5,-,TRBJ1-1,-,ASSFSQAGNTEAF
TRBV29-1,-,TRBJ1-2,few,SVEAGTYLPGGYT
TRBV9,-,TRBJ1-5,once,ASSEAGSNQYFH
TRBV7-2,-,TRBJ2-5,few,ASSWGTQY
TRBV7-2,-,TRBJ1-2,-,ASSLASGVTDTHT
TRBV7-2,-,TRBJ2-7,-,ASSLDTGIDNQH
TRBV2,-,TRBJ1-2,-,ASSLTGGADYGYP
TRBV5-5,TRBD1,TRBJ1-6,-,ASRLVGGQRSPLH
TRBV7-2,-,TRBJ1-1,-,ASSFAGFTEAF
TRBV2,-,TRBJ2-3,-,ASSDVGSDTQY
TRBV12-5,-,TRBJ2-1,-,ASGLIVNEQF
TRBV7-2,TRBD2,TRBJ2-1,-,ASSRGLGSNEQF
TRBV7-7,-,TRBJ2-3,-,ASSLGMGTDTQY
TRBV20-1,-,TRBJ1-2,-,SAPPWRGEDGYT
TRBV7-8,TRBD2,TRBJ2-1,-,ASSVAGSPDKF
TRBV2,TRBD2,TRBJ2-3,-,ASGEAGRPNKQY
TRBV7-9,-,TRBJ1-6,once,ASSLGGGGYSPPLH
TRBV9,-,TRBJ2-1,-,ASSEGPDTQYFEF
TRBV20-1,-,TRBJ2-1,-,SARLRADEQF
TRBV5-6,-,TRBJ2-5,-,ASNVARETQY
TRBV19,TRBD1,TRBJ1-1,few,ASSIQGAGAEAF
TRBV7-3,-,TRBJ1-1,-,ASSLEPATPF
TRBV10-3,TRBD2,TRBJ2-1,-,AISAGLAGDEQF
TRBV10-2,TRBD1,TRBJ2-2,-,ASRGTVTGELF
TRBV7-9,-,TRBJ2-3,-,ASSSRQVPDTQY
TRBV9,-,TRBJ2-1,-,ASSVESRRGGDKQF
TRBV7-9,-,TRBJ1-1,-,ASSDQGEAF
TRBV7-3,-,TRBJ1-1,-,ASSSALTGGANAF
TRBV19,-,TRBJ1-5,few,ASSIIVDRDQPQH
TRBV5-6,TRBD2,TRBJ2-3,-,ASSLERAGGSPDTQC
TRBV11-1,TRBD2,TRBJ2-1,-,ARSGERGGGSDEQF
TRBV4-1,TRBD1,TRBJ2-7,-,ASSQTGGENEQY
TRBV19,-,TRBJ1-5,-,ASSMGYVNNQPQH
TRBV5-4,-,TRBJ1-1,-,ASSGTSAANTEAF
TRBV2,-,TRBJ1-5,-,ASSPGQNNQPQH
TRBV7-3,TRBD1,TRBJ2-2,-,ASSSQGAHTGKLF
TRBV7-8,-,TRBJ2-3,-,ASGFAGTHNKY
TRBV9,-,TRBJ1-6,-,ASSLSSYTSLLH
TRBV7-8,-,TRBJ2-1,-,ASSIAGGPYKEQF
TRBV7-6,-,TRBJ2-1,once,ASTLGSVPAWDQF
TRBV27,TRBD1,TRBJ1-1,-,ASSLRDRGTEAF